The 8 T cell receptor beta chains in this list originate from one sample, sequenced in a study of spatial heterogeneity in lung cancer. Time point noted: sample taken at primary tumor resection. Frozen PBMC, nontumor lung or tumor provided whole RNA, which was sequenced unsorted. One entry per CDR3 protein results from TCRdb running MiXCR on the 5' RACE reads. The table includes some 50,000 distinct CDR3 sequences, over 9.5% detected once. The source material was PBMCs, sampled at surgery. Source of these receptors: a female donor with early-stage non-small cell lung cancer.

This clonotype was counted ten times or more. CDR3 loop: CASSLTGRSNYGYTF. CDR3 sequence (DNA): TGTGCCAGTAGTTTGACCGGGAGATCTAACTATGGCTACACCTTC. The chain carries TRBV19 and TRBJ1-2; D ambiguous. Trimming pared 5 bases from V and 0 bases from J, leaving 13 bases between. The CDR3 extends over 15 amino acids. Germline V gene sequence: CDR1 LNHDA, CDR2 SQIVND (reference sequence).

This clonotype appeared many times. This chain links TRBV27 with TRBJ1-2; the D gene is possibly TRBD1 (5 bases). CDR3 length equals 15 residues. The ends were cut back, 5 bases at V and 0 bases at J, with 13 bases in the middle. Germline values: CDR1 MNHEY, CDR2 SMNVEV (reference sequence). The CDR3: CASSPAGSANYGYTF. CDR3 sequence (DNA): TGTGCCAGCAGTCCTGCAGGGAGCGCTAACTATGGCTACACCTTC.

The V and J genes are TRBV5-1 and TRBJ2-1, with 9 bases matching TRBD1. The germline V gene encodes CDR1 SGHRS and CDR2 YFSETQ. The J segment lost 4 bases and the V segment lost 3 bases, leaving 2 bases of the junction unmatched. This CDR3 comprises 14 residues. CDR3 region: CASSWGQGYNEQFF. CDR3 bases: TGCGCCAGCAGCTGGGGACAGGGATACAATGAGCAGTTCTTC. Using reference TRBV5-1 and TRBJ2-1 for the parts outside the CDR3, the full variable domain is KAGVTQTPRYLIKTRGQQVTLSCSPISGHRSVSWYQQTPGQGLQFLFEYFSETQRNKGNFPGRFSGRQFSNSRSEMNVSTLELGDSALYLCASSWGQGYNEQFFGPGTRLTVL.

The chain uses TRBV6-5 and TRBJ2-1, with 10 positions matching TRBD1. Germline V gene lookup returns CDR1 MNHEY and CDR2 SVGAGI. The CDR3 has 15 amino acids. The J segment lost 9 bases and the V segment lost 2 bases, leaving 7 bases of the junction unmatched. DNA for the CDR3: TGTGCCAGCAGTTACGGGACAGGGGAGGGTGGTGAGCAGTTCTTC. Residues: CASSYGTGEGGEQFF.

This clonotype was detected only a few times. This rearrangement joins TRBV5-1 to TRBJ2-7; TRBD2 matches at 10 bases. V dropped 0 bases and J dropped 4; count of bases not matched to a gene: 10. The germline gives CDR1 SGHRS, CDR2 YFSETQ. This CDR3 comprises 17 residues. The chain's CDR3 is CASSLAGGTSDLYEQYF. CDR3 coding DNA: TGCGCCAGCAGCTTGGCCGGAGGGACTAGCGACCTTTACGAGCAGTACTTC. Supplemented by reference TRBV5-1 and TRBJ2-7, the full variable domain reads KAGVTQTPRYLIKTRGQQVTLSCSPISGHRSVSWYQQTPGQGLQFLFEYFSETQRNKGNFPGRFSGRQFSNSRSEMNVSTLELGDSALYLCASSLAGGTSDLYEQYFGPGTRLTVT.

This clonotype came up many times. The gene calls are TRBV19 and TRBJ2-5, with TRBD2 as a possible D gene (5 bases). The CDR3 runs to 15 residues. Looked up from germline, CDR1 is LNHDA and CDR2 is SQIVND (reference sequence). With 5 bases removed from V and 0 bases from J, the gap between germline ends came to 13 bases. Here the CDR3 DNA reads TGTGCCAGTAGTTCGAGCGGTCCGTACCAAGAGACCCAGTACTTC. Translated: CASSSSGPYQETQYF.

The sample holds a few counts of this clonotype. The chain carries TRBV5-6 and TRBJ2-7; D call uncertain. Germline V gene lookup returns CDR1 SGHDT and CDR2 YYEEEE. The CDR3 is 16 residues long. V was shortened by 4 bases and J by 4 bases, with 21 bases between the two germline ends. CDR3 region: CASSGRQQPPPYEQYF. CDR3 nucleotide sequence: TGTGCCAGCAGCGGACGACAACAGCCGCCTCCTTACGAGCAGTACTTC. Full variable domain (outside the CDR3, taken from reference TRBV5-6 and TRBJ2-7): DAGVTQSPTHLIKTRGQQVTLRCSPKSGHDTVSWYQQALGQGPQFIFQYYEEEERQRGNFPDRFSGHQFPNYSSELNVNALLLGDSALYLCASSGRQQPPPYEQYFGPGTRLTVT.

The chain recombines TRBV4-3 with TRBJ2-7; D unclear. The length of the CDR3 is 14 residues. CDR1 LGHNA and CDR2 YSLEER come from the germline V gene. V lost 2 bases and J 5 bases, leaving 13 bases between the germline ends. CDR3 DNA: TGCGCCAGCAGCCAAACAGCCAGTGAGGACGAGCAGTACTTC. Amino acids: CASSQTASEDEQYF.